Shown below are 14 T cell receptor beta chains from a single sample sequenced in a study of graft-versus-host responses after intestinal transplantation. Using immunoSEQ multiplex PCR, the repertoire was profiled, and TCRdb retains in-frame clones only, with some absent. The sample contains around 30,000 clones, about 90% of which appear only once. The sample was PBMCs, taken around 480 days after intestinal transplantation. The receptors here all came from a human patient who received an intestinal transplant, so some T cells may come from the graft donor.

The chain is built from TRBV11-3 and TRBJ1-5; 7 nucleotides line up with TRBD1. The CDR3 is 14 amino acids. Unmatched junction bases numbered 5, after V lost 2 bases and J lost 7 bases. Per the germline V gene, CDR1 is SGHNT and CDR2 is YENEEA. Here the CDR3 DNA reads TGTGCCAGCAGCTTAAAGGGGGCATGGCAGCCCCAGCATTTT. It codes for CASSLKGAWQPQHF.

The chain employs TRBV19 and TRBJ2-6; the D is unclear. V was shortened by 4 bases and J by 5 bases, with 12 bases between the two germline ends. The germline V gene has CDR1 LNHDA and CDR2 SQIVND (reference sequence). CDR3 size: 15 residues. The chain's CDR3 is CASSKTAVWANVLTF. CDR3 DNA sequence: TGTGCCAGTAGTAAAACAGCCGTCTGGGCCAACGTCCTGACTTTC.

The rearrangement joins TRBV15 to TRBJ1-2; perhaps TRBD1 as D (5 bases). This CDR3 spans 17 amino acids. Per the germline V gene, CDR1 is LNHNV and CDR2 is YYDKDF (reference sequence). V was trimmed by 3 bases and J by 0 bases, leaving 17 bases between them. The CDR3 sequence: CATSSQPRGTANYGYTF. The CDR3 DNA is TGTGCCACCAGCAGTCAGCCCCGGGGGACGGCTAACTATGGCTACACCTTC.

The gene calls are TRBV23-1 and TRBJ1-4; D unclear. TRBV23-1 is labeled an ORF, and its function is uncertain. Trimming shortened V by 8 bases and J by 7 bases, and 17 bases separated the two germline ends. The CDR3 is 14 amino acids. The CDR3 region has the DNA TGCGCCAGCGGCGGGCCAGTGCGTTTTGAAAAACTGTTTTTT. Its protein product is CASGGPVRFEKLFF.

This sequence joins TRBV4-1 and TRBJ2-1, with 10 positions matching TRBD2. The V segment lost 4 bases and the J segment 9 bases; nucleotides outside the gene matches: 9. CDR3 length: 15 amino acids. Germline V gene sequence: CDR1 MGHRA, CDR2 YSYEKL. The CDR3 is CASSPGLAAAIEQFF. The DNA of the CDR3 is TGCGCCAGCAGCCCCGGACTAGCGGCCGCGATTGAGCAGTTCTTC.

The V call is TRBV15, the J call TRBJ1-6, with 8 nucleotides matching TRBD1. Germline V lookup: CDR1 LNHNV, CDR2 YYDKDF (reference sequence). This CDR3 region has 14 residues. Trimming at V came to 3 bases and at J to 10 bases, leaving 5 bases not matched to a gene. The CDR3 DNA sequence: TGTGCCACCAGCAGCGAGCCAGGGGGCTCACCCCTCCACTTT. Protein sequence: CATSSEPGGSPLHF.

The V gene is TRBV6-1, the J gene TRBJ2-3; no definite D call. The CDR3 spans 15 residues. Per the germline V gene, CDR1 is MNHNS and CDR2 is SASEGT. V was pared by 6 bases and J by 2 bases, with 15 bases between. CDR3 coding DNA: TGTGCCAGCAGCCAAGGAGCTGCGGTCACAGATACGCAGTATTTT. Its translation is CASSQGAAVTDTQYF.

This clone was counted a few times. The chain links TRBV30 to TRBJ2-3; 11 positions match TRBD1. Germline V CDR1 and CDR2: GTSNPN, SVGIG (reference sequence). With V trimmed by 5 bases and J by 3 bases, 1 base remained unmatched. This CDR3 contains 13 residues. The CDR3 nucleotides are TGTGCCTGGGGGACAGGGGGTACAGATACGCAGTATTTT. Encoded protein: CAWGTGGTDTQYF.

Written as DNA, the CDR3 is TGTGCCAGCAGCTTATCCGAGAGGGGCTACAATGAGCAGTTCTTC. Translating gives CASSLSERGYNEQFF. The V gene is TRBV7-8, the J gene TRBJ2-1; D tentatively reads TRBD1 or TRBD2 (5 bases each). The germline CDR1 and CDR2 sequences are SGHVS and FQNEAQ. Trimming took 2 bases from V and 3 from J, leaving 11 bases between them. The CDR3 contains 15 residues.

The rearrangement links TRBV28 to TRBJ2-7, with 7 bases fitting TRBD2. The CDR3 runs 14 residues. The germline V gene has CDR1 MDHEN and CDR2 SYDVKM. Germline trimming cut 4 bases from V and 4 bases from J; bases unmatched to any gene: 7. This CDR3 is CASSSPGLSYEQYF. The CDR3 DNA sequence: TGTGCCAGCAGTTCGCCGGGACTATCTTACGAGCAGTACTTC.

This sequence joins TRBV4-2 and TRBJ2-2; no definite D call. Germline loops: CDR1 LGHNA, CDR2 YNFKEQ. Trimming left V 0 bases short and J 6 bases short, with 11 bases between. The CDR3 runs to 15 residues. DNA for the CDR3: TGTGCCAGCAGCCAAGAGATCCTAGGTGCCGGGGAGCTGTTTTTT. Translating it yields CASSQEILGAGELFF.

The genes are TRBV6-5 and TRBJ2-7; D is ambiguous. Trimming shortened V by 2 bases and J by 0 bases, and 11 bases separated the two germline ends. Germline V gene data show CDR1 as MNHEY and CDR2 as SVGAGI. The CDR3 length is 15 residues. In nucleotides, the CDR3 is TGTGCCAGCAGTTACACGGGCCGTAGCTCCTACGAGCAGTACTTC. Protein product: CASSYTGRSSYEQYF.

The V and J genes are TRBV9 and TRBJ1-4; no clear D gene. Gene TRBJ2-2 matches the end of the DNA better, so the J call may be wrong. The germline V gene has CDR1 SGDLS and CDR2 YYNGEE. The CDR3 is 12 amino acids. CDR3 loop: CASSGSPGELFF. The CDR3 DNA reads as TGTGCCAGCAGCGGTAGTCCCGGGGAGCTGTTTTTT.

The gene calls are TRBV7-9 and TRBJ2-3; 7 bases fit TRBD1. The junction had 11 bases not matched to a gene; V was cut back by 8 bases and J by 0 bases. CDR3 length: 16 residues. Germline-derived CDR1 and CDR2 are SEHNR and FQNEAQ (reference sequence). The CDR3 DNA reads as TGTGCCAGCCCCTACGGACAGGAGACTAGCACAGATACGCAGTATTTT. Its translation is CASPYGQETSTDTQYF.